This note documents a single T cell receptor beta chain sequence. In the original workflow: Amplifying reference gene primers gave estimates of nucleated cell counts. This table comes from immunoSEQ multiplex PCR, and its TCRdb copy is limited to in-frame clones, with some not included. V, J and clone size were drawn from that table, and D and trimming were deduced from the DNA. The sample includes 350,000 to 550,000 clones, roughly 89% of them seen just once. The data belong to a study of blood T cell repertoires in COVID-19. Study overall: Samples representing acute and convalescent COVID-19 were sourced from the United States, Italy and Spain. The analysed material was cDNA or gDNA that came from T cells, B-cell-depleted T cells, or PBMCs.

The CDR3 sequence is 13 residues long. V was shortened by 7 bases and J by 8 bases, with 17 bases between the two germline ends. CDR1 and CDR2 (germline): MDHEN, SYDVKM. This receptor was identified in a woman aged 25 to 39 with acute or convalescent COVID-19. V gene TRBV28 combines with J gene TRBJ1-2; a weak D match, TRBD1 (6 bases). The sample comprised peripheral blood. In DNA, the CDR3 is TGTGCCAGCAACGGCAGGGGAAGGGACGGCTACACCTTC. Residues: CASNGRGRDGYTF.